This T cell receptor beta chain was observed in a study of T cells in Graves' hyperthyroidism and ophthalmopathy. Uncontrolled infection, other autoimmune disease, pregnancy or lactation disqualified patients from enrolment. On the basis of clinical symptoms, serum thyroxine and TRAb, thyroid ultrasound and orbital computed tomography, diagnoses were made. This CDR3 contains 14 residues. V trimming: 7 bases; J trimming: 0 bases; junction bases outside the gene matches: 5. Germline V gene sequence: CDR1 SNHLY, CDR2 FYNNEI. Of note for this clonotype: Its antigen is as yet unknown.

Amplification yielded TCR beta CDR3 regions, with RNA transcripts as the source. Using the HTBI primer set, a first-round RT-PCR was run on the TCR CDR3. MiXCR, applied by TCRdb to the multiplex PCR reads, yields one record per CDR3 protein. The table lists roughly 510,000 distinct CDR3 sequences, 46% of them singletons. Overall study findings and caveats: Model output signaled ophthalmopathy a median about 6.3 months ahead of onset. The majority of expanded thyroid clonotypes above 0.001 also appeared in blood.

Sequencing used peripheral blood or thyroid tissue (not recorded which). The receptor was isolated from an adult woman with Graves' disease, either hyperthyroidism or ophthalmopathy (not recorded which). The chain employs TRBV2 and TRBJ1-1; 7 nucleotides line up with TRBD1. The CDR3 region is CASKSGGMNTEAFF. The DNA of the CDR3 is TGTGCCAGCAAGTCAGGGGGAATGAACACTGAAGCTTTCTTT.